This T cell receptor (beta chain) emerged from a study of cytomegalovirus exposure and HLA in healthy donors. Study-wide results and limits: Rarity held for most TCR sequences, but there were some public TCRs that occurred in many donors.

Turning to this clone: Its antigen is unidentified.

The donors were members of the validation cohort comprising about 130 subjects, separate from the approximately 630-subject first cohort. CDR1 MDHEN and CDR2 SYDVKM come from the germline V gene. V was trimmed by 5 bases and J by 5 bases, leaving 10 bases between them. The CDR3 consists of 13 residues. Method: immunoSEQ multiplex PCR; TCRdb's copy keeps in-frame clones and lacks some. The table includes approximately 270,000 clones, approximately 83% detected once. The rearrangement uses TRBV28 and TRBJ2-1, with a weak D call TRBD1 (6 bases). The material sequenced was PBMCs. This clonotype originated in a young woman in good health and CMV-seronegative. CDR3 DNA: TGTGCCAGCAGTGGGGGACACGACAATGAGCAGTTCTTC. Amino acids: CASSGGHDNEQFF.